Included here is one T cell receptor beta chain sequence, with context. For the second PCR, which ran for about 7 to 11 cycles, a sample-barcoded 5' primer and a J-beta primer mix were used. TCRdb used MiXCR to reprocess the 5' RACE reads, holding one entry per CDR3 protein. The table includes fewer than 1.5 million distinct CDR3 sequences, 42% detected once. The source of the sample is a study of blood T cells in healthy people across ages. The sequencing input was blood. This clonotype originated in a woman in her late teens or twenties in good health.

CDR3 region: CSAANGLNTEAFF. The CDR3 coding sequence is TGCAGTGCCGCCAACGGCCTAAACACTGAAGCTTTCTTT. The chain employs TRBV20-1 and TRBJ1-1; D unresolved. Germline lookup yields CDR1 DFQATT and CDR2 SNEGSKA (reference sequence). The CDR3 runs 13 residues. Trimming cost V 6 bases and J 2 bases, with 13 bases left between them.